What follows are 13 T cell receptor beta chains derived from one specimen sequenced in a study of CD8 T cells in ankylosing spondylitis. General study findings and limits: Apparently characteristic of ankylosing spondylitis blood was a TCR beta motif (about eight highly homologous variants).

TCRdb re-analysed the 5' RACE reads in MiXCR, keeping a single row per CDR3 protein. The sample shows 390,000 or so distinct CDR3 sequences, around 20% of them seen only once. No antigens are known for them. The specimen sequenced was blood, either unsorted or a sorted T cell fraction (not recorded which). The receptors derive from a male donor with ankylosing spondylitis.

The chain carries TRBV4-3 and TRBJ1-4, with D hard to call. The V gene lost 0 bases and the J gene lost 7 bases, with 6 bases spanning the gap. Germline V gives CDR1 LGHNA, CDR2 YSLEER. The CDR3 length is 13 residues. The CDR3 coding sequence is TGCGCCAGCAGCCAAGACGCCCGTGAAAAACTGTTTTTT. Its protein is CASSQDAREKLFF.

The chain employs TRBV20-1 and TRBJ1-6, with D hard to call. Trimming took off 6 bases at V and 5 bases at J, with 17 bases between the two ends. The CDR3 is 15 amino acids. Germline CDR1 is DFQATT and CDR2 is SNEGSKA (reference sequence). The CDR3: CSAKDPRGDNSPLHF. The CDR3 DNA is TGCAGTGCGAAGGACCCTCGCGGGGATAATTCACCCCTCCACTTT.

The CDR3 DNA follows: TGCGCCAGCAGCTCCTACCCCGGGACAGCTAACAATGAGCAGTTCTTC. This gives the protein CASSSYPGTANNEQFF. The chain is built from TRBV4-1 and TRBJ2-1; 7 positions agree with TRBD1. The trim removed 5 bases at V and 5 bases at J, leaving 12 bases unmatched. Per the germline V gene, CDR1 is MGHRA and CDR2 is YSYEKL. The CDR3 length is 16 residues.

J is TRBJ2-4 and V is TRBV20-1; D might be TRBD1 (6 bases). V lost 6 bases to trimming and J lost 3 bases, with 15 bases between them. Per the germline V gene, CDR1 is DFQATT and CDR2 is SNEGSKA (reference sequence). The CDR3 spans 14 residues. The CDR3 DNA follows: TGCAGTGCCCCACAGGGTTCTGGCAAAAACATTCAGTACTTC. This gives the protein CSAPQGSGKNIQYF.

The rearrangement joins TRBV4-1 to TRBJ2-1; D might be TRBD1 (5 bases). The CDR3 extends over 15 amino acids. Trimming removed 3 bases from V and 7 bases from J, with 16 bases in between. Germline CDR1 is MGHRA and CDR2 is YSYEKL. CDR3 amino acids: CASSQPRGRWNEQFF. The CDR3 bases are TGCGCCAGCAGCCAGCCTAGGGGCCGGTGGAATGAGCAGTTCTTC.

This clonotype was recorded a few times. The DNA for the CDR3 is TGTGCCAGCAGCCCCAGACATTTAGTTGACACTGAAGCTTTCTTT. It specifies CASSPRHLVDTEAFF. V and J are TRBV9 and TRBJ1-1; D not resolved. Germline CDR1 is SGDLS and CDR2 is YYNGEE. This CDR3 spans 15 amino acids. Trimming took off 4 bases at V and 3 bases at J, with 16 bases between the two ends.

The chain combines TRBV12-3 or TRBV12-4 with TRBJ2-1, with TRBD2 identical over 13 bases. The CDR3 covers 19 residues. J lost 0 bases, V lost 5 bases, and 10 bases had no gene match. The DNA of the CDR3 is TGTGCCAGCAGTCCCCCGGGACTAGCGGGAATGAGCTCCTACAATGAGCAGTTCTTC. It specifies CASSPPGLAGMSSYNEQFF.

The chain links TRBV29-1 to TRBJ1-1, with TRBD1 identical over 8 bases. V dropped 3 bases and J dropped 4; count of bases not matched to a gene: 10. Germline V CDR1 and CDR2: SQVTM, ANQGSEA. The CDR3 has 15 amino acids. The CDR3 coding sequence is TGCAGCGTTGATAAGGGCAGGGGGCATGCCACTGAAGCTTTCTTT. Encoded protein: CSVDKGRGHATEAFF.

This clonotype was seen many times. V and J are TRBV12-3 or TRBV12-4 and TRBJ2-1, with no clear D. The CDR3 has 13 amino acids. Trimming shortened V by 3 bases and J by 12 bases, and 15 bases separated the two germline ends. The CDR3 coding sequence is TGTGCCAGCAGTTTCAAGGGTGGGGATGGGCAGTTCTTC. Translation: CASSFKGGDGQFF.

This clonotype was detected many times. CDR3 residues: CAIRGTGGNSPLHF. The CDR3 region has the DNA TGTGCCATCAGGGGGACAGGGGGCAATTCACCCCTCCACTTT. This chain uses TRBV10-3 with TRBJ1-6, with 12 positions matching TRBD1. The CDR3 contains 14 residues. V gave up 6 bases and J gave up 7 bases; unmatched junction bases: 1. CDR1 and CDR2 (germline): ENHRY, SYGVKD.

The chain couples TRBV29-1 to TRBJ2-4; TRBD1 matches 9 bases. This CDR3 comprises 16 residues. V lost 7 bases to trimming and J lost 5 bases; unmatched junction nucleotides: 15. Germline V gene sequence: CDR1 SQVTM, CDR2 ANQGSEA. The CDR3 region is CSATDQFRDRENIQYF. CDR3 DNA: TGCAGCGCCACTGACCAGTTTCGGGACAGGGAAAACATTCAGTACTTC. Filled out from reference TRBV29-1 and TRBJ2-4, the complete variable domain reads SAVISQKPSRDICQRGTSLTIQCQVDSQVTMMFWYRQQPGQSLTLIATANQGSEATYESGFVIDKFPISRPNLTFSTLTVSNMSPEDSSIYLCSATDQFRDRENIQYFGAGTRLSVL.

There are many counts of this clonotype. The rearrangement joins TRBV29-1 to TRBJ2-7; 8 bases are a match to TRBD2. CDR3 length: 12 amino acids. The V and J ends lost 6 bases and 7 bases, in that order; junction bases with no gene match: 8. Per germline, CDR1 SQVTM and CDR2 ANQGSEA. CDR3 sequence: CSVASGSGEQYF. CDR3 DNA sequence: TGCAGCGTGGCCAGCGGGAGTGGAGAGCAGTACTTC.

The CDR3 loop is CAWSVVDEQFF. CDR3 bases: TGTGCCTGGAGTGTAGTTGATGAGCAGTTCTTC. The gene calls are TRBV30 and TRBJ2-1; D gene ambiguous. This CDR3 is built from 11 residues. Germline CDR1 and CDR2: GTSNPN and SVGIG (reference sequence). Between the trimmed V and J ends, which lost 0 bases and 8 bases, there was a span of 5 bases.